These 9 T cell receptor beta chains came from one sample sequenced in a study of molecular identifiers for immune sequencing clone quantification. TCRdb ran MiXCR on the PCR reads and lists one entry per CDR3 protein. The sample contains 90,000 to 120,000 distinct CDR3 sequences, roughly 38% of which appear only once. Sequenced sample: naive CD8+ T cells from blood, with Jurkat cell RNA spiked in. Subset noted: FACS-sorted CD8+CD4-CCR7+CD45RA+ naive T cells. The source is a human donor in good health. Some libraries in this study had Jurkat cell RNA spiked in.

This clonotype was counted ten times or more. In DNA form, the CDR3 reads TGTGCCAGCAGCTTAGTGATCATGAACACTGAAGCTTTCTTT. It specifies CASSLVIMNTEAFF. The J gene is TRBJ1-1, the V gene TRBV7-9; D is unresolved. Trimming removed 1 base at V and 0 bases at J, with 6 bases between. Germline values: CDR1 SEHNR, CDR2 FQNEAQ (reference sequence). This CDR3 spans 14 amino acids.

On this clonotype: A much larger clone is a single base away; this may be a read error. This chain links TRBV7-9 with TRBJ2-5; D may be TRBD1 (8 bases). CDR3 size: 15 residues. V gave up 5 bases and J gave up 4 bases, with 17 bases separating them. Germline V gene data show CDR1 as SEHNR and CDR2 as FQNEAQ (reference sequence). The CDR3 bases are TGTGCCAGCAGCGTGCATACAGGGGGGGTAGAGACCCAGTACTTC. This sequence encodes CASSVHTGGVETQYF.

Points on this clonotype: Likely a read error: the CDR3 ends without its conserved phenylalanine or tryptophan. V gene TRBV20-1 combines with J gene TRBJ2-6; D is unclear. The CDR3 runs 14 residues. Trimming removed 5 bases at V and 0 bases at J, with 8 bases between. Germline V CDR1 and CDR2: DFQATT, SNEGSKA (reference sequence). DNA of the CDR3: TGCAGTGCTGCCGATTTCTCTGGGGCCAACGTCCTGACTCTC. Its protein is CSAADFSGANVLTL.

In its sample, this clonotype was seen many times. The genes are TRBV7-9 and TRBJ2-3; the D gene could be TRBD1 or TRBD2 (5 bases each). Per germline, CDR1 SEHNR and CDR2 FQNEAQ (reference sequence). V dropped 6 bases and J dropped 0 bases, with 13 bases sitting between them. This CDR3 is built from 15 residues. This CDR3 is CASRTGTLSTDTQYF. The CDR3 coding sequence is TGTGCCAGCAGAACCGGGACGCTTAGCACAGATACGCAGTATTTT.

Note on this clonotype: A much larger clonotype is one base distant, so this may be a read error. The J gene is TRBJ2-2, the V gene TRBV5-3; D is possibly TRBD1 (6 bases). TRBV5-3 is assigned to the ORF class and has an uncertain function. This CDR3 has 15 residues. V dropped 8 bases and J dropped 6 bases, with 20 bases sitting between them. DNA of the CDR3: TGTGCCAGCAGCGCCGGGACAAAGTCGGCCGGGGAGCTGTTTTTT. Translated, it gives CASSAGTKSAGELFF.

As for this clonotype: At one of its ends the junction is not consistent with the germline gene, which may arise from a read error. The J gene is TRBJ2-1, the V gene TRBV6-5; 13 bases agree with TRBD2. Germline V lookup: CDR1 MNHEY, CDR2 SVGAGI. The CDR3 spans 15 residues. The CDR3 region has the DNA TGTGCCAGCAGCTACGGACTAGCGGGAGTTAGTGAGCAGGTCTTC. The encoded protein is CASSYGLAGVSEQVF.

A few counts support this clonotype. This sequence joins TRBV2 and TRBJ1-4, with D maybe TRBD1 (6 bases). In germline, CDR1 is SNHLY, CDR2 FYNNEI. Trimming removed 4 bases at V and 4 bases at J, with 22 bases between. The CDR3 has 18 amino acids. CDR3: CASSVSPDRGTLNEKLFF. Here the CDR3 DNA reads TGTGCCAGCAGTGTATCTCCGGACCGGGGGACACTTAATGAAAAACTGTTTTTT.

The J gene is TRBJ2-1, the V gene TRBV4-1; D is undetermined. V was cut by 0 bases and J by 12 bases, with 15 bases left in between. The CDR3 consists of 14 residues. Germline V gene sequence: CDR1 MGHRA, CDR2 YSYEKL. CDR3 nucleotides: TGCGCCAGCAGCCAAGACCCTATCATTGATGGGCAGTTCTTC. This encodes CASSQDPIIDGQFF.

This clonotype was observed at least ten times. The J gene is TRBJ2-5, the V gene TRBV9, with D uncertain. Deletions cut 5 bases from V and 5 bases from J, with 13 bases between. Germline values: CDR1 SGDLS, CDR2 YYNGEE. This CDR3 has 13 amino acids. The CDR3 reads CASRPDNTETQYF. CDR3 DNA sequence: TGTGCCAGCAGGCCCGACAACACGGAGACCCAGTACTTC.